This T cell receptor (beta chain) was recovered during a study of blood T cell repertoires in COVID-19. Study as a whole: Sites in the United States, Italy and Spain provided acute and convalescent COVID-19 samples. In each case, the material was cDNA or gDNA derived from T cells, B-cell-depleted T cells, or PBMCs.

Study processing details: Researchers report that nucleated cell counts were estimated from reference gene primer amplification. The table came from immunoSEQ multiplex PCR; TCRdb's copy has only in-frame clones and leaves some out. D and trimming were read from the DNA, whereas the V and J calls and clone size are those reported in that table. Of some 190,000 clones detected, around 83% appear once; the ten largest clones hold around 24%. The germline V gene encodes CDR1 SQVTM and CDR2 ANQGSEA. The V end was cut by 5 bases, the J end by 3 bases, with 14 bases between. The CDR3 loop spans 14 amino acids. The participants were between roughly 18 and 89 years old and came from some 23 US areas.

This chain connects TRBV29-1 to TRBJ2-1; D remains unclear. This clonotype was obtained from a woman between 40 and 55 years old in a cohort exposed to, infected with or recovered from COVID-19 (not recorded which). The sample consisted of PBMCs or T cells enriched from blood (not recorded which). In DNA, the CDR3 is TGCAGCGTTCCCATCGGGTCCAACTACAATGAGCAGTTCTTC. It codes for CSVPIGSNYNEQFF.